The present TCR beta chain was sequenced within a study of cytomegalovirus exposure and HLA in healthy donors. Study-level background: The same platform was used for the 90 to 150 validation repertoires as for the approximately 730 first-cohort repertoires, as reported in a later analysis. Study observations and caveats: It was 160 or so TCR beta chains that were listed as cytomegalovirus-associated. Cytomegalovirus status was reportedly diagnosed by the classifier with high sensitivity and specificity.

Germline V gene sequence: CDR1 MDHEN, CDR2 SYDVKM. V lost 8 bases and J 4 bases, leaving 14 bases between the germline ends. The CDR3 totals 14 residues. The method was immunoSEQ multiplex PCR; TCRdb's version includes in-frame clones alone and lacks a portion of them. The data hold approximately 270,000 clones, with around 91% observed a single time. Note on this clone: Antigen specificity is unknown.

The 120-subject validation cohort, separate from the approximately 670-subject first cohort, included the donors. The rearrangement joins TRBV28 to TRBJ1-4, with D possibly TRBD1 on 6 matching bases. The clonotype originates from a woman between 18 and 29 years old in good health and CMV-seronegative. Material for sequencing was PBMCs. The CDR3 DNA reads as TGTGCCAGCCTCGGGGCAGGGGTTAATGAAAAACTGTTTTTT. It is translated as CASLGAGVNEKLFF.